These T cell receptor beta chains were read from a single sample in a study of OX40 agonist ivuxolimab in advanced cancers. Here immunoSEQ multiplex PCR was the method, and the copy in TCRdb shows in-frame clones only, minus some. The sample records roughly 73,000 clones, approximately 84% being singletons. The sample here was CD4+ or CD8+ T cells sorted from blood, taken in a trial of the OX40 agonist ivuxolimab. The receptors here all came from an adult with an advanced solid tumor such as melanoma, head and neck, liver or kidney cancer. CDR3s include the opening cysteine and the closing phenylalanine or tryptophan. D genes are given only for firm matches. Size values are once, few and many counts, or a class for expanded clones, and some rows have none.

V	J	size	D	DNA	CDR3
TRBV18	TRBJ2-1	.	.	TGTGCCAGCTCACCCGACCCACCATATTACAATGAGCAGTTCTTC	CASSPDPPYYNEQFF
TRBV6-1	TRBJ2-3	.	.	TGTGCCAGCAGGGTAGACAGAATCACAGATACGCAGTATTTT	CASRVDRITDTQYF
TRBV25-1	TRBJ2-7	.	TRBD1	TGTGCCAGCAGTGGGACAGGGACCTTGGCCGAGCAGTACTTC	CASSGTGTLAEQYF
TRBV6-6	TRBJ1-5	.	TRBD1	TGTGCCAGCAGTGGCGGGACAGGGGAACAGCCCCAGCATTTT	CASSGGTGEQPQHF
TRBV4-2	TRBJ2-1	.	.	TGTGCCAGCAGCCAAGGCGGCGGGACGTCCTACAATGAGCAGTTCTTC	CASSQGGGTSYNEQFF
TRBV4-3	TRBJ2-1	.	.	TGCGCCAGCAGCCAAGGAGGGGGGAGGGCCATCGATGAGCAGTTCTTC	CASSQGGGRAIDEQFF
TRBV18	TRBJ1-5	.	.	TGTGCCAGCTCACCGGGTTTGCTCCAGGGTCCCCAGCATTTT	CASSPGLLQGPQHF
TRBV2	TRBJ1-4	.	.	TGTGCCAGCAGGGGAATCACAGGGACCAGTGGTTGGGAAAAACTGTTTTTT	CASRGITGTSGWEKLFF
TRBV14	TRBJ1-1	.	.	TGTGCCAGCAGCCGCCACCGGACGGAAAACACTGAAGCTTTCTTT	CASSRHRTENTEAFF
TRBV7-6	TRBJ1-2	.	.	TGTGCCAGCAGCTTAGCGAGTGGAAGTACTGGCTACACCTTC	CASSLASGSTGYTF
TRBV4-3	TRBJ1-1	.	.	TGCGCCAGCAGCCATATTCAGCTGGGGTCGGACACTGAAGCTTTCTTT	CASSHIQLGSDTEAFF
TRBV19	TRBJ1-1	.	.	TGTGCCAGTAGTATAGTAGGGGGGCCCATGAACACTGAAGCTTTCTTT	CASSIVGGPMNTEAFF
TRBV7-3	TRBJ1-1	.	TRBD1	TGTGCCAGCAGCGCGACAGGGGAAGGTGAAGCTTTCTTT	CASSATGEGEAFF
TRBV5-4	TRBJ2-7	.	.	TGTGCCAGCAGCTTCGCCTCGTCCTACGAGCAGTACTTC	CASSFASSYEQYF
TRBV6-5	TRBJ1-5	.	TRBD1	TGTGCCAGCAGTGGGACAGGAGTTAGCAATCAGCCCCAGCATTTT	CASSGTGVSNQPQHF
TRBV28	TRBJ1-3	.	.	TGTGCCAGCAGTTTCCTGGAAGGCAGCTCTGGAAACACCATATATTTT	CASSFLEGSSGNTIYF
TRBV19	TRBJ2-6	.	TRBD1	TGTGCCAGTAGTTCTTCTACAGGGGCCCCTGGGGCCAACGTCCTGACTTTC	CASSSSTGAPGANVLTF
TRBV7-2	TRBJ1-2	few	.	TGTGCCAGCAGCTTCCTCGGCCCTTGGGGGGGCTACACCTTC	CASSFLGPWGGYTF
TRBV7-2	TRBJ2-7	.	.	TGTGCCAGCAGCACTCTTTCCGAGCAGTACTTC	CASSTLSEQYF
TRBV6-5	TRBJ1-1	.	TRBD1	TGTGCCAGCAGTTACTCGGGGACAGGAGCGACTGAAGCTTTCTTT	CASSYSGTGATEAFF
TRBV7-3	TRBJ2-3	once	TRBD1	TGTGCCAGCAGCTTGACAGGGGGCCCAGATACGCAGTATTTT	CASSLTGGPDTQYF
TRBV21-1	TRBJ2-7	.	.	TGTGCCAGCAGCCGAGGACGGGGCGCCTACGAGCAGTACTTC	CASSRGRGAYEQYF
TRBV4-3	TRBJ1-3	once	.	TGCGCCAGCAGCCAAGGACCAGTAAACTCTGGAAACACCATATATTTT	CASSQGPVNSGNTIYF